Listed here are 31 T cell receptor beta chains from one sample, sequenced in a study of blood T cell repertoires in COVID-19. TCRdb keeps only in-frame clones here, not all; method: immunoSEQ multiplex PCR. The sample has 350,000 to 450,000 clones; about 85% are singletons. The sequenced sample was peripheral blood. These receptors were taken from a woman aged 18-35 years with acute or convalescent COVID-19.

This clone was recorded a few times. The chain uses TRBV5-4 and TRBJ2-1; TRBD2 might be the D (5 bases). Germline CDR1 SGHNT, CDR2 YYREEE (reference sequence). Trimming removed 4 bases from V and 3 bases from J, with 17 bases in between. The CDR3 sequence is 16 residues long. CDR3 loop: CASSTDGGLRYNEQFF. In DNA form, the CDR3 reads TGTGCCAGCAGCACCGACGGCGGGCTACGCTACAATGAGCAGTTCTTC.

V and J are TRBV7-9 and TRBJ1-5, with 8 bases matching TRBD1. CDR3 length: 16 residues. Germline loops: CDR1 SEHNR, CDR2 FQNEAQ (reference sequence). V shed 4 bases and J 4 bases; nucleotides not matched to a gene: 9. The CDR3 protein is CASSSIRQGQNQPQHF. In nucleotides, the CDR3 is TGTGCCAGCAGCTCCATCAGACAGGGGCAAAATCAGCCCCAGCATTTT.

The V and J genes are TRBV11-2 and TRBJ2-7; tentatively, D is TRBD1 (6 bases). The CDR3 has 17 residues. From germline, CDR1 is SGHAT and CDR2 FQNNGV. The V end was cut by 2 bases, the J end by 6 bases, with 23 bases between. CDR3 sequence reads: CASSLRPFKGTWVEQYF. For the CDR3, the DNA is TGTGCCAGCAGCTTAAGGCCGTTCAAGGGGACATGGGTCGAGCAGTACTTC.

The gene calls are TRBV19 and TRBJ2-7; TRBD2 matches 7 bases. The length of the CDR3 is 16 residues. Per germline, CDR1 LNHDA and CDR2 SQIVND (reference sequence). Trimming took 5 bases from V and 0 from J; bases not matched to a gene: 10. The CDR3 spells CASSPMTSQSSYEQYF. The CDR3 DNA follows: TGTGCCAGTAGTCCCATGACTAGCCAATCCTCCTACGAGCAGTACTTC.

V is TRBV12-5 and J is TRBJ2-7, with D possibly matching TRBD2 (5 bases). The V gene's germline CDR1 is LGHNT and CDR2 FRNRAP. V lost 3 bases, J lost 5 bases, and 8 bases lay in between. The CDR3 extends over 12 amino acids. The CDR3 DNA follows: TGTGCTAGTGGTTTCCGGGGAGACGAGCAGTACTTC. It specifies CASGFRGDEQYF.

This chain connects TRBV13 to TRBJ2-5; possible D gene TRBD2, 5 bases. The CDR3 runs to 15 residues. Trimming took 2 bases from V and 3 from J, leaving 13 bases between them. Germline-derived CDR1 and CDR2 are PRHDT and FYEKMQ (reference sequence). DNA of the CDR3: TGTGCCAGCAGCTTAAGAGGGTTTGGTAAAGAGACCCAGTACTTC. Translated: CASSLRGFGKETQYF.

The CDR3 region is CASSLLGGGGELFF. The CDR3 DNA is TGTGCCAGCAGCTTGCTTGGAGGAGGCGGGGAGCTGTTTTTT. The V gene is TRBV5-8, the J gene TRBJ2-2; D might be TRBD2 (5 bases). The germline gives CDR1 SGHTS, CDR2 YDEGEE. The CDR3 contains 14 residues. The V end lost 1 base, the J end lost 7 bases, and 11 bases lay between the germline ends.

This clone was observed a single time. This rearrangement joins TRBV19 to TRBJ2-3; 11 nucleotides line up with TRBD2. Unmatched junction bases numbered 5, after V lost 3 bases and J lost 6 bases. CDR1 LNHDA and CDR2 SQIVND come from the germline V gene (reference sequence). CDR3 length: 15 residues. CDR3 DNA: TGTGCCAGTAGTATTTTACTAGCGGGAGATGATACGCAGTATTTT. It is translated as CASSILLAGDDTQYF.

The V call is TRBV4-1, the J call TRBJ1-5; D call uncertain. The CDR3 is 14 amino acids. V was pared by 1 base and J by 5 bases, with 9 bases between. CDR1 and CDR2 (germline): MGHRA, YSYEKL. The CDR3 sequence is CASSQAHPDQPQHF. DNA of the CDR3: TGCGCCAGCAGCCAAGCACACCCTGATCAGCCCCAGCATTTT.

This clone was picked up a small number of times. This sequence joins TRBV19 and TRBJ2-1; D is unresolved. The germline CDR1 and CDR2 sequences are LNHDA and SQIVND (reference sequence). CDR3 size: 14 residues. The V end lost 3 bases, the J end lost 9 bases, and 15 bases lay between the germline ends. The CDR3 is CASSIKARIGEQFF. As DNA, the CDR3 is TGTGCCAGTAGTATTAAAGCTAGAATAGGTGAGCAGTTCTTC. The full variable domain, rest sourced from reference TRBV19 and TRBJ2-1, is DGGITQSPKYLFRKEGQNVTLSCEQNLNHDAMYWYRQDPGQGLRLIYYSQIVNDFQKGDIAEGYSVSREKKESFPLTVTSAQKNPTAFYLCASSIKARIGEQFFGPGTRLTVL.

V usage is TRBV6-5 and J usage is TRBJ2-7; 10 nucleotides align to TRBD1. CDR3 length: 15 residues. Germline CDR1 and CDR2: MNHEY and SVGAGI. The trim removed 6 bases at V and 2 bases at J, leaving 7 bases unmatched. In DNA form, the CDR3 reads TGTGCCAGCAGGAGGGACGGGACAGGGGCCTACGAGCAGTACTTC. Translation: CASRRDGTGAYEQYF.

This chain links TRBV13 with TRBJ2-1, with TRBD2 as a possible D gene (6 bases). CDR1 and CDR2 from the germline V gene are PRHDT and FYEKMQ (reference sequence). The CDR3 covers 18 residues. Trimming removed 1 base from V and 4 bases from J, with 20 bases in between. Written as DNA, the CDR3 is TGTGCCAGCAGCTTAGCTGTTTCGGGAGTGCGTAATTACAATGAGCAGTTCTTC. Amino acids: CASSLAVSGVRNYNEQFF.

This chain uses TRBV30 with TRBJ1-4; TRBD1 is a possible D gene (5 bases). Trimming left V 2 bases short and J 4 bases short, with 11 bases between. Germline-derived CDR1 and CDR2 are GTSNPN and SVGIG (reference sequence). The CDR3 sequence is 14 residues long. The CDR3 loop reads CAWSRGGINEKLFF. The CDR3 DNA is TGTGCCTGGAGTCGCGGGGGAATTAATGAAAAACTGTTTTTT.

The rearrangement joins TRBV18 to TRBJ2-3; 9 bases match TRBD2. V gave up 3 bases and J gave up 2 bases; unmatched junction bases: 6. The CDR3 is made up of 16 amino acids. CDR1 KGHSH and CDR2 LQKENI come from the germline V gene. DNA for the CDR3: TGTGCCAGCTCACCTCGGGCTAGCGGGGCCACAGATACGCAGTATTTT. It is translated as CASSPRASGATDTQYF.

V and J are TRBV10-3 and TRBJ1-2; D is perhaps TRBD1 (5 bases). Germline CDR1 is ENHRY and CDR2 is SYGVKD. This CDR3 has 13 residues. V lost 6 bases and J 4 bases, leaving 12 bases between the germline ends. The CDR3 loop is CAIRKDTLYGYTF. DNA of the CDR3: TGTGCCATCAGAAAGGACACTCTCTATGGCTACACCTTC.

This chain connects TRBV18 to TRBJ1-1; D is unresolved. Deletions cut 0 bases from V and 7 bases from J, with 6 bases between. Germline CDR1 reads KGHSH; CDR2 reads LQKENI. This CDR3 region has 12 residues. This chain's CDR3 is CASSPPGSEAFF. The CDR3 DNA follows: TGTGCCAGCTCACCACCGGGGAGTGAAGCTTTCTTT.

This sequence joins TRBV27 and TRBJ2-1, with D possibly TRBD2 on 6 matching bases. This CDR3 has 18 residues. Trimming stripped 3 bases from V and 0 bases from J, with 18 bases between. The germline V gene encodes CDR1 MNHEY and CDR2 SMNVEV (reference sequence). The CDR3 sequence is CASSFLRERTNSYNEQFF. In DNA form, the CDR3 reads TGTGCCAGCAGTTTCCTACGGGAGCGGACCAACTCCTACAATGAGCAGTTCTTC.

The chain links TRBV19 to TRBJ2-2, with 8 bases lining up with TRBD1. J gave up 7 bases and V 7 bases, and 14 bases lay outside the gene matches. Germline V gene data show CDR1 as LNHDA and CDR2 as SQIVND (reference sequence). This CDR3 region has 16 residues. In DNA form, the CDR3 reads TGTGCCAGTACCTCTTCAGGGGGCGGTTCGATCGGGGAGCTGTTTTTT. Encoded protein: CASTSSGGGSIGELFF.

J is TRBJ1-2 and V is TRBV5-8; D is perhaps TRBD1 (5 bases). Looked up from germline, CDR1 is SGHTS and CDR2 is YDEGEE. Trimming took 0 bases from V and 3 from J, leaving 15 bases between them. CDR3 length: 16 amino acids. This chain's CDR3 is CASSLVRVGIDYGYTF. In DNA, the CDR3 is TGTGCCAGCAGCTTGGTCAGGGTCGGTATCGACTATGGCTACACCTTC. Supplemented by reference TRBV5-8 and TRBJ1-2, the full variable domain reads EAGVTQSPTHLIKTRGQQATLRCSPISGHTSVYWYQQALGLGLQFLLWYDEGEERNRGNFPPRFSGRQFPNYSSELNVNALELEDSALYLCASSLVRVGIDYGYTFGSGTRLTVV.

This chain uses TRBV5-1 with TRBJ2-1; the D gene is possibly TRBD2 (6 bases). The CDR3 covers 14 residues. Trimming removed 4 bases from V and 6 bases from J, with 14 bases in between. The germline CDR1 and CDR2 sequences are SGHRS and YFSETQ. CDR3 DNA sequence: TGCGCCAGCAGCCTGCCGGGACTGAGCAATGAGCAGTTCTTC. This encodes CASSLPGLSNEQFF. Filled out from reference TRBV5-1 and TRBJ2-1, the complete variable domain reads KAGVTQTPRYLIKTRGQQVTLSCSPISGHRSVSWYQQTPGQGLQFLFEYFSETQRNKGNFPGRFSGRQFSNSRSEMNVSTLELGDSALYLCASSLPGLSNEQFFGPGTRLTVL.

The rearrangement uses TRBV9 and TRBJ2-1; TRBD2 matches at 10 bases. V was clipped by 3 bases and J by 7 bases; unmatched bases: 4. CDR1 is SGDLS and CDR2 is YYNGEE in the germline V gene. The CDR3 has 14 residues. The CDR3 DNA sequence: TGTGCCAGCAGCGCTAGCGGGAGAGGGAATGAGCAGTTCTTC. Protein sequence: CASSASGRGNEQFF.

V usage is TRBV14 and J usage is TRBJ1-1; 8 bases match TRBD1. Germline V CDR1 and CDR2: SGHDN, FVKESK. V shed 1 base, J shed 7 bases, and the junction held 5 bases outside the gene matches. This CDR3 is 14 amino acids long. In DNA form, the CDR3 reads TGTGCCAGCAGCCAAGGGGGGACAGGAGGTGAAGCTTTCTTT. Protein: CASSQGGTGGEAFF.

The chain has TRBV7-3 and TRBJ2-1, with 16 positions matching TRBD2. V was clipped by 5 bases and J by 5 bases; unmatched bases: 9. CDR3 size: 18 residues. In germline, CDR1 is SGHTA, CDR2 FQGTGA. The CDR3 sequence: CASSPSGTSGGADNEQFF. CDR3 sequence (DNA): TGTGCCAGCAGCCCGTCCGGGACTAGCGGGGGGGCGGACAATGAGCAGTTCTTC.

This clone was counted between two and nine times. The V call is TRBV5-6, the J call TRBJ1-5; D is uncertain. Trimming pared 3 bases from V and 2 bases from J, leaving 6 bases between. This CDR3 is built from 13 residues. Germline V lookup: CDR1 SGHDT, CDR2 YYEEEE. CDR3 sequence reads: CASSSRGNQPQHF. CDR3 sequence (DNA): TGTGCCAGCAGCTCCCGGGGCAATCAGCCCCAGCATTTT.

The chain is built from TRBV5-1 and TRBJ1-1; TRBD1 aligns across 7 bases. V shed 7 bases and J 4 bases; nucleotides not matched to a gene: 16. Germline CDR1 reads SGHRS; CDR2 reads YFSETQ. This CDR3 contains 16 residues. The CDR3 protein is CASHLASQGFGTEAFF. CDR3 coding DNA: TGCGCCAGCCACTTAGCCTCACAGGGGTTCGGCACTGAAGCTTTCTTT. The full variable domain, rest sourced from reference TRBV5-1 and TRBJ1-1, is KAGVTQTPRYLIKTRGQQVTLSCSPISGHRSVSWYQQTPGQGLQFLFEYFSETQRNKGNFPGRFSGRQFSNSRSEMNVSTLELGDSALYLCASHLASQGFGTEAFFGQGTRLTVV.

This chain's CDR3 is CASSIRWETSSYEQYF. CDR3 bases: TGTGCCAGTAGTATAAGGTGGGAGACGAGCTCCTACGAGCAGTACTTC. This rearrangement joins TRBV19 to TRBJ2-7; TRBD2 might be the D (5 bases). In germline, CDR1 is LNHDA, CDR2 SQIVND (reference sequence). This CDR3 comprises 16 residues. Trimming shortened V by 2 bases and J by 0 bases, and 14 bases separated the two germline ends.

The chain couples TRBV9 to TRBJ2-6, with 7 nucleotides matching TRBD1. Trimming took 3 bases from V and 1 from J; bases not matched to a gene: 1. This CDR3 region has 15 residues. Germline V CDR1 and CDR2: SGDLS, YYNGEE. DNA of the CDR3: TGTGCCAGCAGCGCACAGGGGTCTGGGGCCAACGTCCTGACTTTC. Protein: CASSAQGSGANVLTF.

The rearrangement uses TRBV27 and TRBJ2-1; 7 bases align to TRBD2. J lost 4 bases, V lost 5 bases, and 8 bases had no gene match. The CDR3 extends over 15 amino acids. Per germline, CDR1 MNHEY and CDR2 SMNVEV (reference sequence). The CDR3 is CASSRGASGYNEQFF. The CDR3 nucleotides are TGTGCCAGCAGTAGGGGTGCTAGCGGATACAATGAGCAGTTCTTC.

The V and J genes are TRBV14 and TRBJ1-5; the match to TRBD1 covers 8 bases. Germline CDR1 is SGHDN and CDR2 is FVKESK. The J segment lost 4 bases and the V segment lost 1 base, leaving 3 bases of the junction unmatched. The length of the CDR3 is 15 residues. CDR3 nucleotides: TGTGCCAGCAGCCAAGGACAGGGGTGTAATCAGCCCCAGCATTTT. It specifies CASSQGQGCNQPQHF.

The chain is built from TRBV7-8 and TRBJ1-2; D may be TRBD1 (6 bases). The CDR3 extends over 15 amino acids. Germline V gene lookup returns CDR1 SGHVS and CDR2 FQNEAQ. Trimming shortened V by 1 base and J by 4 bases, and 13 bases separated the two germline ends. CDR3 coding DNA: TGTGCCAGCAGCTTAGGTTCAGGGGCTCTCTATGGCTACACCTTC. Protein sequence: CASSLGSGALYGYTF.

The chain combines TRBV6-5 with TRBJ2-1; 10 nucleotides line up with TRBD2. CDR3 length equals 15 residues. CDR1 MNHEY and CDR2 SVGAGI come from the germline V gene. The J segment lost 6 bases and the V segment lost 6 bases, leaving 8 bases of the junction unmatched. CDR3 coding DNA: TGTGCCAGCAGCCGGAGCGGGAGGGCCGGCAATGAGCAGTTCTTC. Amino acid sequence: CASSRSGRAGNEQFF.